Each of the 7 T cell receptor beta chains below was sequenced from the same sample in a study of CD8 T cells in Susac syndrome. The RNA, roughly 0.45 to 1 ug, was put through reverse transcription using random hexamers. TCRdb reprocessed the immunoSEQ multiplex PCR reads via MiXCR and lists one record per CDR3 protein. The sample records around 160,000 distinct CDR3 sequences, around 94% being singletons. The sequencing sample was made of CD4+ T cells from PBMCs. These receptors were taken from a human donor in good health.

The J gene is TRBJ2-1, the V gene TRBV24-1; D gene ambiguous. CDR1 is KGHDR and CDR2 is SFDVKD in the germline V gene. Trimming stripped 3 bases from V and 0 bases from J, with 14 bases between. This CDR3 region has 17 residues. The CDR3 region is CATSDNILGSSYNEQFF. CDR3 in DNA: TGTGCCACCAGTGATAATATCCTAGGAAGCTCCTACAATGAGCAGTTCTTC.

A single count supports this clonotype. V gene TRBV20-1 combines with J gene TRBJ2-5; no definite D call. V was pared by 2 bases and J by 0 bases, with 1 base between. The CDR3 runs to 11 residues. From germline, CDR1 is DFQATT and CDR2 SNEGSKA (reference sequence). CDR3 in DNA: TGCAGTGCTAGACACCAAGAGACCCAGTACTTC. Protein: CSARHQETQYF.

The chain couples TRBV30 to TRBJ2-1; tentatively, D is TRBD1 (7 bases). Germline V gene lookup returns CDR1 GTSNPN and CDR2 SVGIG (reference sequence). The CDR3 runs 15 residues. Trimming left V 0 bases short and J 3 bases short, with 12 bases between. The CDR3 loop is CAWSVEGALYNEQFF. The DNA of the CDR3 is TGTGCCTGGAGTGTGGAGGGGGCCCTCTACAATGAGCAGTTCTTC.

The V call is TRBV23-1, the J call TRBJ2-7; D not certain. TRBV23-1 is an ORF for which the function is uncertain. The CDR3 is 16 residues long. Trimming stripped 0 bases from V and 4 bases from J, with 16 bases between. CDR3: CASSQSIPLPMYEQYF. CDR3 coding DNA: TGCGCCAGCAGTCAATCGATCCCCCTCCCCATGTACGAGCAGTACTTC.

The chain uses TRBV2 and TRBJ1-2; D is undetermined. V was clipped by 7 bases and J by 6 bases, with 12 bases between them. In germline, CDR1 is SNHLY, CDR2 FYNNEI. There are 12 residues in the CDR3. The CDR3 DNA reads TGTGCCAGCACCTACCGCATGCATGGCTACACCTTC. Protein product: CASTYRMHGYTF.

The rearrangement uses TRBV18 and TRBJ1-1; D unresolved. The length of the CDR3 is 12 residues. Deletions cut 4 bases from V and 1 base from J, with 4 bases between. Germline V gives CDR1 KGHSH, CDR2 LQKENI. CDR3 sequence reads: CASSHGNTEAFF. CDR3 bases: TGTGCCAGCTCACACGGGAACACTGAAGCTTTCTTT.

V and J are TRBV7-9 and TRBJ2-1; D not certain. The V end lost 3 bases, the J end lost 7 bases, and 7 bases lay between the germline ends. Germline V lookup: CDR1 SEHNR, CDR2 FQNEAQ (reference sequence). The CDR3 has 12 residues. In nucleotides, the CDR3 is TGTGCCAGCAGCTTTACTGATAATGAGCAGTTCTTC. Translating gives CASSFTDNEQFF.